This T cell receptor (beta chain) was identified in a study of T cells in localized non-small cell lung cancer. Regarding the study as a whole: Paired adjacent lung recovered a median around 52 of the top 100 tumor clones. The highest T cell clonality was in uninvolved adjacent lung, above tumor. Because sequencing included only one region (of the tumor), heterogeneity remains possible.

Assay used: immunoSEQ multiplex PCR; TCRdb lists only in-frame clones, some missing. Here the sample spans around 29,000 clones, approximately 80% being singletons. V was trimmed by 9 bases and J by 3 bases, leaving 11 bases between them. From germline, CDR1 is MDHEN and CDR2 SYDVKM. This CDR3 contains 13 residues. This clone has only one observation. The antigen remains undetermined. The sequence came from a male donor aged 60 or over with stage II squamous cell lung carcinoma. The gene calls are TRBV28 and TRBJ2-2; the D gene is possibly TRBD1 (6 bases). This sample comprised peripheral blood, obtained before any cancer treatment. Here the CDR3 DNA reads TGTGCCAGTCGGGACACCTACACCGGGGAGCTGTTTTTT. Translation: CASRDTYTGELFF.